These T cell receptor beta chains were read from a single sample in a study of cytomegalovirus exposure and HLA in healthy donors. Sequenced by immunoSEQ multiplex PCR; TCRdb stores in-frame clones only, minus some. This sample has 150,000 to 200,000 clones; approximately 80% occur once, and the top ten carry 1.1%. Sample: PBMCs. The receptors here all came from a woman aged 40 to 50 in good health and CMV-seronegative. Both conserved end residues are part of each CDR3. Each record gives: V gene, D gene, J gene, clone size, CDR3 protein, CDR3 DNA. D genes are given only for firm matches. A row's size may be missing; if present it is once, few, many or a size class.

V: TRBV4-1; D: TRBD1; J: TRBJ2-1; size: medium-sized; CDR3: CASSRGTGPHWNEQFF; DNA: TGCGCCAGCAGCCGAGGGACAGGGCCTCATTGGAATGAGCAGTTCTTC
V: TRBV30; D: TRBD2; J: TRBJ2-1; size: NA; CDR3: CAWSPGLAGGFNNEQFF; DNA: TGTGCCTGGAGTCCTGGGCTAGCGGGAGGCTTTAACAATGAGCAGTTCTTC
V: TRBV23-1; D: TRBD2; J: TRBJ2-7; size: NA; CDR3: CAKAGSGTIYEQYF; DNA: TGCGCCAAGGCGGGTAGCGGGACGATCTACGAGCAGTACTTC
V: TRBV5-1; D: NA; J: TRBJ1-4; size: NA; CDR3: CASSLSTAVNEKLFF; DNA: TGCGCCAGCAGCTTATCGACAGCAGTAAATGAAAAACTGTTTTTT
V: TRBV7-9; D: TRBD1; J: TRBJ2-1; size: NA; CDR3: CASSDPGQGAQNEQFF; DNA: TGTGCCAGCAGCGACCCGGGACAGGGGGCGCAGAATGAGCAGTTCTTC
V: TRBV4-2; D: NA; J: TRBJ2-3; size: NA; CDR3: CASSQASSATGTDTQYF; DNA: TGTGCCAGCAGCCAAGCTTCGAGCGCCACTGGCACAGATACGCAGTATTTT
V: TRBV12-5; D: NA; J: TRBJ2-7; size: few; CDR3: CASGLVGVFSSYEQYF; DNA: TGTGCTAGTGGTTTGGTAGGGGTGTTCAGCTCCTACGAGCAGTACTTC
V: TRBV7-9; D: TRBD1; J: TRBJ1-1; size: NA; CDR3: CASSLFPDRGGNTEAFF; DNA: TGTGCCAGCAGCCTTTTTCCCGACAGGGGGGGAAACACTGAAGCTTTCTTT
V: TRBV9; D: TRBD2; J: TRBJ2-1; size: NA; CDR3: CASNRGELSNEQFF; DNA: TGTGCCAGCAACCGGGGGGAGCTCAGCAATGAGCAGTTCTTC
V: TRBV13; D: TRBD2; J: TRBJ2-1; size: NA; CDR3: CASSLVRERLGGSYNEQFF; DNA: TGTGCCAGCAGCTTAGTGCGGGAGCGCCTCGGGGGCTCCTACAATGAGCAGTTCTTC
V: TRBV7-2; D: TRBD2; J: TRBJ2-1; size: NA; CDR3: CASSLSRGSFNEQFF; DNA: TGTGCCAGCAGCTTATCTCGCGGGAGTTTCAATGAGCAGTTCTTC
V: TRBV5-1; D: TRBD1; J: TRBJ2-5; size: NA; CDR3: CASSLDGTGEETQYF; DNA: TGCGCCAGCAGCTTGGACGGGACAGGGGAGGAGACCCAGTACTTC
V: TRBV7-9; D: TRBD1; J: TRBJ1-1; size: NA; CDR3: CASSRRQGVNTEAFF; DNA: TGTGCCAGCAGCCGACGACAGGGGGTGAACACTGAAGCTTTCTTT
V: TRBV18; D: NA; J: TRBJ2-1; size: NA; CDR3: CASSPRRTDDEQFF; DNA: TGTGCCAGCTCCCCTCGACGGACTGACGATGAGCAGTTCTTC
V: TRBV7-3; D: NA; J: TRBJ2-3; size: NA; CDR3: CASSLGATRSSDTQYF; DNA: TGTGCCAGCAGCCTAGGGGCCACCCGGTCCTCCGATACGCAGTATTTT
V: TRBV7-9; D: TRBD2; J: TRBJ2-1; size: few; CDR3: CASSFGRSGRMDEQFF; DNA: TGTGCCAGCAGCTTCGGAAGGAGCGGGAGGATGGATGAGCAGTTCTTC
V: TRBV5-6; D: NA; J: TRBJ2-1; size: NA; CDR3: CASSSDFNVNEQFF; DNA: TGTGCCAGCAGCTCCGACTTTAATGTGAATGAGCAGTTCTTC
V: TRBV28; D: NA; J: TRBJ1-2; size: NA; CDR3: CASSGGGYGYTF; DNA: TGTGCCAGCAGCGGGGGGGGTTATGGCTACACCTTC
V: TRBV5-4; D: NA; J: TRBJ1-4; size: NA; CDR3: CASSLTGGLTNEKLFF; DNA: TGTGCCAGCAGCTTGACTGGGGGGTTGACTAATGAAAAACTGTTTTTT
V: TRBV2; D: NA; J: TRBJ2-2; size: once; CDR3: CASSEALANTGELFF; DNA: TGTGCCAGCAGTGAAGCGCTAGCGAACACCGGGGAGCTGTTTTTT
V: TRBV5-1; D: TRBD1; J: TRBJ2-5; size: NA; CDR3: CASLSGGSVETQYF; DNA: TGCGCCAGCCTTTCAGGGGGCAGCGTAGAGACCCAGTACTTC
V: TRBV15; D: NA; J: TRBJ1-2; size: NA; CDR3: CATSPQRQGRILGYTF; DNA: TGTGCCACCAGCCCCCAACGGCAGGGAAGAATCCTTGGCTACACCTTC
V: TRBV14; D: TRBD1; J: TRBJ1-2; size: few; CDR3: CASSRGTDYGYTF; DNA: TGTGCCAGCAGCCGGGGGACAGACTATGGCTACACCTTC
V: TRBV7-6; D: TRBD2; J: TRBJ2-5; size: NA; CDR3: CASSQGVLAGGGETQYF; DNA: TGTGCCAGCAGCCAGGGGGTACTAGCGGGAGGCGGAGAGACCCAGTACTTC
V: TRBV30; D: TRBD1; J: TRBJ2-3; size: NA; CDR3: CAWSSRGPDTQYF; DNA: TGTGCCTGGAGTTCCAGGGGGCCAGATACGCAGTATTTT
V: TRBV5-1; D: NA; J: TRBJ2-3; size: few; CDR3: CASSSRGSGGDTQYF; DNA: TGCGCCAGCAGCTCCCGTGGGAGTGGCGGAGATACGCAGTATTTT
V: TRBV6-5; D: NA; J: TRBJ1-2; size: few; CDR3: CASSEAGVGSYTF; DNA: TGTGCCAGCAGTGAAGCGGGGGTAGGGAGCTACACCTTC
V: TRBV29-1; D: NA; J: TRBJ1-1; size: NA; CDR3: CSVTGQRNTEAFF; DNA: TGCAGCGTTACAGGACAAAGGAACACTGAAGCTTTCTTT